The T cell receptor beta chain under discussion was sequenced for a study of early stage breast cancer tumors. Study overall: Of about 17 invasive breast tumors, more than nine were hormone receptor-positive, HER2-negative.

CDR1 and CDR2 from the germline V gene are SGHRS and YFSETQ. The V end was cut by 7 bases, the J end by 3 bases, with 13 bases between. The CDR3 sequence is 13 residues long. Each sample had two DNA replicates, approximately 0.49 ug blood or 1.5 ug tissue. Profiling relied on immunoSEQ multiplex PCR, and the TCRdb table lists in-frame clones only, not all of them. This table holds fewer than 70,000 clones, more than 60% found once. Study results and caveats: Commonly generated sequences made up most enriched TCRB sequences shared between patients.

Comments on this clone: Antigen: not known.

This receptor was taken from a person aged 30-39 years with breast cancer. The sample consisted of blood. This chain links TRBV5-1 with TRBJ1-1; D is unclear. CDR3 sequence: CASHRGSYTEAFF. DNA for the CDR3: TGCGCCAGCCATAGAGGGTCCTACACTGAAGCTTTCTTT. Using reference TRBV5-1 and TRBJ1-1 for the parts outside the CDR3, the full variable domain is KAGVTQTPRYLIKTRGQQVTLSCSPISGHRSVSWYQQTPGQGLQFLFEYFSETQRNKGNFPGRFSGRQFSNSRSEMNVSTLELGDSALYLCASHRGSYTEAFFGQGTRLTVV.